These 15 T cell receptor beta chains were sequenced from one sample in a study of blood T cell repertoires in COVID-19. The protocol was immunoSEQ multiplex PCR, while the TCRdb copy is restricted to in-frame clones and leaves out a portion. This table holds under 200,000 clones, approximately 91% found once. The sequenced sample consisted of peripheral blood. The source is a man aged 18 to 30 with COVID-19, enrolled during active disease.

The V call is TRBV5-1, the J call TRBJ2-7; 7 bases match TRBD1. The germline gives CDR1 SGHRS, CDR2 YFSETQ. CDR3 length: 16 amino acids. Losses at the gene ends were 2 bases for V and 0 bases for J; bases not matched to a gene: 8. CDR3 sequence (DNA): TGCGCCAGCAGCTTACACCCCGGGACAGCCTCCTACGAGCAGTACTTC. It yields the protein CASSLHPGTASYEQYF.

V and J are TRBV7-6 and TRBJ2-1, with TRBD2 identical over 7 bases. V lost 4 bases and J lost 1; bases outside the gene matches: 4. Germline-derived CDR1 and CDR2 are SGHVS and FNYEAQ. This CDR3 contains 15 residues. CDR3 in DNA: TGTGCCAGCAGCTCCTTAGCGGGTTCCTACAATGAGCAGTTCTTC. It encodes CASSSLAGSYNEQFF.

The rearrangement links TRBV3-1 (or the pseudogene TRBV3-2) to TRBJ2-2; 11 bases are a match to TRBD1. V lost 4 bases and J lost 4; bases outside the gene matches: 8. CDR1 LGHDT and CDR2 YNNKEL come from the germline V gene (reference sequence). The CDR3 loop spans 17 amino acids. CDR3 region: CASSRGGQGAGTGELFF. CDR3 nucleotides: TGTGCCAGCAGCCGTGGTGGACAGGGGGCGGGCACCGGGGAGCTGTTTTTT.

The chain has TRBV6-5 and TRBJ2-7; perhaps TRBD2 as D (5 bases). Germline loops: CDR1 MNHEY, CDR2 SVGAGI. V lost 6 bases to trimming and J lost 1 base, with 13 bases between them. This CDR3 spans 14 amino acids. CDR3 sequence: CASRGREGSYEQYF. The CDR3 DNA sequence: TGTGCCAGCAGGGGCAGAGAGGGTTCCTACGAGCAGTACTTC.

J is TRBJ2-7 and V is TRBV9, with 11 bases lining up with TRBD2. This CDR3 comprises 14 residues. Germline V gives CDR1 SGDLS, CDR2 YYNGEE. The V gene end was trimmed by 7 bases and the J gene end by 3 bases; junction bases not matched to a gene: 6. The CDR3 protein is CASAGTSGDYEQYF. The CDR3 DNA reads TGTGCCAGCGCCGGGACTAGCGGCGACTACGAGCAGTACTTC. Together with reference TRBV9 and TRBJ2-7, the CDR3 gives the full variable domain: DSGVTQTPKHLITATGQRVTLRCSPRSGDLSVYWYQQSLDQGLQFLIQYYNGEERAKGNILERFSAQQFPDLHSELNLSSLELGDSALYFCASAGTSGDYEQYFGPGTRLTVT.

The chain recombines TRBV30 with TRBJ1-6; weak D call: TRBD1 (5 bases). Germline values: CDR1 GTSNPN, CDR2 SVGIG (reference sequence). This CDR3 comprises 13 residues. Trimming took 0 bases from V and 8 from J, leaving 8 bases between them. The CDR3 protein is CAWSVAGDSPLHF. The CDR3 DNA reads TGTGCCTGGAGTGTAGCGGGGGATTCACCCCTCCACTTT.

The chain carries TRBV3-1 (or the pseudogene TRBV3-2) and TRBJ2-3, with 13 bases fitting TRBD2. The trim removed 3 bases at V and 0 bases at J, leaving 3 bases unmatched. This CDR3 spans 17 amino acids. From germline, CDR1 is LGHDT and CDR2 YNNKEL (reference sequence). CDR3 sequence (DNA): TGTGCCAGCAGCCAGCCACTAGCGGGAGGGAGCACAGATACGCAGTATTTT. Protein: CASSQPLAGGSTDTQYF.

Worth noting for this clone: This CDR3 is also generated by other DNA sequences in the sample. The V call is TRBV5-6, the J call TRBJ2-7; perhaps TRBD2 as D (6 bases). CDR1 is SGHDT and CDR2 is YYEEEE in the germline V gene. The CDR3 length is 14 residues. V was trimmed by 3 bases and J by 2 bases, leaving 12 bases between them. The CDR3 is CASSWTGLPYEQYF. The CDR3 bases are TGTGCCAGCAGCTGGACGGGACTTCCCTACGAGCAGTACTTC.

This clone was detected once. The chain recombines TRBV7-8 with TRBJ1-1; no firm D call. Germline V CDR1 and CDR2: SGHVS, FQNEAQ. Trimming removed 0 bases at V and 1 base at J, with 12 bases between. CDR3 size: 16 residues. CDR3 amino acids: CASSLAGIGANTEAFF. In DNA form, the CDR3 reads TGTGCCAGCAGCTTAGCCGGAATAGGAGCGAACACTGAAGCTTTCTTT.

The chain is built from TRBV19 and TRBJ1-1, with D uncertain. The germline V gene has CDR1 LNHDA and CDR2 SQIVND (reference sequence). Trimming took 8 bases from V and 5 from J, leaving 12 bases between them. The CDR3 runs to 12 residues. CDR3 nucleotides: TGTGCCAGTGGTAACAGTTGGACTGAAGCTTTCTTT. Its translation: CASGNSWTEAFF.

The chain links TRBV5-1 to TRBJ1-6; 7 nucleotides agree with TRBD1. Germline values: CDR1 SGHRS, CDR2 YFSETQ. Trimming at V came to 3 bases and at J to 7 bases, leaving 10 bases not matched to a gene. The CDR3 runs to 16 residues. The CDR3 here is CASSWGDRRANSPLHF. CDR3 nucleotide sequence: TGCGCCAGCAGCTGGGGGGACAGACGAGCCAATTCACCCCTCCACTTT.

The chain employs TRBV19 and TRBJ1-2; perhaps TRBD1 as D (5 bases). V was shortened by 5 bases and J by 4 bases, with 23 bases between the two germline ends. Germline V CDR1 and CDR2: LNHDA, SQIVND (reference sequence). CDR3 length: 17 amino acids. The CDR3 sequence is CASSASRWTLASYGYTF. The CDR3 DNA reads TGTGCCAGTAGTGCATCCAGATGGACACTTGCCTCCTATGGCTACACCTTC.

The count of this clone is one. V usage is TRBV6-2 or TRBV6-3 and J usage is TRBJ2-3, with D hard to call. CDR1 is MNHEY, CDR2 SVGEGT, per germline. This CDR3 comprises 15 residues. Trimming left V 5 bases short and J 4 bases short, with 16 bases between. CDR3 sequence (DNA): TGTGCCAGCAGTCGTATCTCTCATCCGGCAGATACGCAGTATTTT. Residues: CASSRISHPADTQYF.

This chain uses TRBV11-2 with TRBJ2-5; possible D gene TRBD1, 6 bases. The V and J ends lost 7 bases and 5 bases respectively, with 17 bases between them. Germline CDR1 reads SGHAT; CDR2 reads FQNNGV. The CDR3 is made up of 14 amino acids. CDR3 protein: CASNLQGAVETQYF. The CDR3 region has the DNA TGTGCCAGCAACCTACAGGGTGCGGTGGAGACCCAGTACTTC.

The chain recombines TRBV27 with TRBJ2-1; TRBD2 agrees at 8 bases. The CDR3 is 17 residues long. The V segment lost 1 base and the J segment 4 bases; nucleotides outside the gene matches: 9. Germline loops: CDR1 MNHEY, CDR2 SMNVEV (reference sequence). The CDR3 region is CASSLYLIAGNYNEQFF. The CDR3 DNA reads as TGTGCCAGCAGTTTATACCTAATAGCGGGGAATTACAATGAGCAGTTCTTC.